The T cell receptor beta chain described here comes from a study of blood T cell repertoires in COVID-19. Across the study: Sites in the United States, Italy and Spain provided acute and convalescent COVID-19 samples. T cells, B-cell-depleted T cells, or PBMCs provided the cDNA or gDNA that served as material.

In the source study's methods: Reference gene primer amplification gave nucleated cell count estimates. Libraries were prepared by immunoSEQ multiplex PCR; TCRdb keeps only in-frame clonotypes and omits some of them. V and J calls plus clone size are reproduced from that table; the DNA served to infer D and trimming. The sample has 95,000 to 110,000 clones; under 95% are singletons. Looked up from germline, CDR1 is MDHEN and CDR2 is SYDVKM. This CDR3 is 16 amino acids long. Trimming took off 5 bases at V and 5 bases at J, with 21 bases between the two ends. This clonotype originated in a woman in her twenties or thirties with acute or convalescent COVID-19. The rearrangement uses TRBV28 and TRBJ1-1, with a weak D call TRBD1 (5 bases). Sequencing input: peripheral blood. CDR3 sequence: CASSRRGGETRTEAFF. The CDR3, as DNA: TGTGCCAGCAGTCGTCGCGGAGGGGAAACAAGGACTGAAGCTTTCTTT.